Shown below are 22 T cell receptor beta chains from a single sample sequenced in a study of blood T cell repertoires in COVID-19 (TCRdb year 2020). Library creation used the immunoSEQ multiplex PCR assay. TCRdb limited this immuneACCESS table to in-frame rearrangements with V and J called. A share of clones is missing; checked studies link under half to unresolved V genes, and the rest is unexplained. The sample data list fewer than 250,000 clones, and roughly 80% of these were observed just once. The ten largest make up about 6.3% of the sample. The sequenced material came from peripheral blood. Receptors were obtained from a man aged 60 to 75 with acute or convalescent COVID-19.

The chain carries TRBV19 and TRBJ1-4; D may be TRBD1 (5 bases). Germline V gene lookup returns CDR1 LNHDA and CDR2 SQIVND (reference sequence). Between the trimmed V and J ends, which lost 4 bases and 7 bases, there was a span of 13 bases. CDR3 size: 14 residues. The CDR3 region is CASSNGGLGEKLFF. The CDR3 DNA reads TGTGCCAGTAGTAATGGGGGACTCGGTGAAAAACTGTTTTTT.

This clone has only a few counts. The chain carries TRBV4-2 and TRBJ2-7; D is undetermined. The V gene lost 0 bases and the J gene lost 6 bases, with 9 bases spanning the gap. CDR1 and CDR2 (germline): LGHNA, YNFKEQ. The CDR3 consists of 13 residues. In nucleotides, the CDR3 is TGTGCCAGCAGCCAAGACGGCCCAGGCGAGCAGTACTTC. Protein: CASSQDGPGEQYF.

CDR3 protein: CASSLVGRSLSGNTIYF. The CDR3 nucleotides read TGTGCCAGCAGCTTAGTGGGCAGATCACTCTCTGGAAACACCATATATTTT. The V gene is TRBV7-2, the J gene TRBJ1-3; unclear D gene. Germline CDR1 is SGHTA and CDR2 is FQGNSA. V gave up 1 base and J gave up 0 bases, with 13 bases separating them. The CDR3 runs to 17 residues. The variable domain in full, completed from reference TRBV7-2 and TRBJ1-3, reads GAGVSQSPSNKVTEKGKDVELRCDPISGHTALYWYRQSLGQGLEFLIYFQGNSAPDKSGLPSDRFSAERTGGSVSTLTIQRTQQEDSAVYLCASSLVGRSLSGNTIYFGEGSWLTVV.

The rearrangement uses TRBV19 and TRBJ1-5; possible D gene TRBD1, 5 bases. The CDR3 has 19 residues. Germline assignment: CDR1 LNHDA and CDR2 SQIVND (reference sequence). The germline V and J ends were trimmed by 5 bases and 0 bases, with 23 bases remaining between them. This CDR3 reads CASSSRDPRGSYSNQPQHF. The CDR3, as DNA: TGTGCCAGTAGTTCGCGGGACCCGAGGGGATCTTATAGCAATCAGCCCCAGCATTTT.

V usage is TRBV25-1 and J usage is TRBJ1-1; TRBD1 matches at 9 bases. The CDR3 runs to 15 residues. Germline assignment: CDR1 MGHDK and CDR2 SYGVNS. J was trimmed by 1 base and V by 5 bases; bases with no gene match: 5. CDR3 coding DNA: TGTGCCAGCAGTCCCCAGACAGGGGGGAACACTGAAGCTTTCTTT. It specifies CASSPQTGGNTEAFF.

CDR3 residues: CASSPGGGYQPQHF. Here the CDR3 DNA reads TGTGCCAGCAGTCCCGGGGGGGGGTATCAGCCCCAGCATTTT. The chain combines TRBV25-1 with TRBJ1-5; the D gene is possibly TRBD1 (5 bases). Trimming cost V 5 bases and J 5 bases, with 13 bases left between them. CDR1 and CDR2 (germline): MGHDK, SYGVNS. CDR3 length: 14 amino acids.

The rearrangement joins TRBV12-3 or TRBV12-4 to TRBJ2-1, with D uncertain. This CDR3 has 12 residues. V shed 5 bases and J shed 9 bases, with 11 bases lying between them. CDR3 residues: CASSLPPGEQFF. Here the CDR3 DNA reads TGTGCCAGCAGTCTGCCGCCCGGTGAGCAGTTCTTC.

The chain couples TRBV19 to TRBJ1-2; TRBD1 might be the D (6 bases). V lost 1 base and J 5 bases, leaving 14 bases between the germline ends. CDR1 is LNHDA, CDR2 SQIVND, per germline (reference sequence). CDR3 length equals 15 residues. CDR3 region: CASSIAPGTTYGYTF. As DNA, the CDR3 is TGTGCCAGTAGTATAGCCCCCGGGACAACTTATGGCTACACCTTC.

The J gene is TRBJ2-3, the V gene TRBV6-1; TRBD1 matches 7 bases. The trim removed 2 bases at V and 2 bases at J, leaving 4 bases unmatched. This CDR3 contains 15 residues. The V gene's germline CDR1 is MNHNS and CDR2 SASEGT. This CDR3 reads CASSEPGQNTDTQYF. CDR3 DNA: TGTGCCAGCAGTGAACCGGGACAGAACACAGATACGCAGTATTTT.

V gene TRBV12-3 or TRBV12-4 combines with J gene TRBJ1-2; tentatively, D is TRBD1 (6 bases). Trimming took off 11 bases at V and 4 bases at J, with 17 bases between the two ends. The CDR3 sequence is 13 residues long. CDR3 residues: CAVHLQGTYGYTF. CDR3 DNA: TGTGCCGTACACCTACAGGGAACCTATGGCTACACCTTC.

The V call is TRBV2, the J call TRBJ1-6; D call uncertain. This CDR3 contains 17 residues. The ends were cut back, 8 bases at V and 0 bases at J, with 17 bases in the middle. CDR1 and CDR2 (germline): SNHLY, FYNNEI. CDR3 bases: TGTGCCAGCGGCCGGGGTACCCTCTACTCCTATAATTCACCCCTCCACTTT. It translates to CASGRGTLYSYNSPLHF.

The CDR3 reads CASSEGGNTEAFF. The CDR3 nucleotides are TGCGCCAGCAGTGAAGGAGGCAACACTGAAGCTTTCTTT. The genes are TRBV10-2 and TRBJ1-1; D is undetermined. The V end was cut by 3 bases, the J end by 2 bases, with 7 bases between. Germline V lookup: CDR1 WSHSY, CDR2 SAAADI. The CDR3 spans 13 residues.

The chain links TRBV3-1 (or the pseudogene TRBV3-2) to TRBJ2-5; D gene uncertain. This CDR3 spans 13 amino acids. The germline V and J ends were trimmed by 4 bases and 4 bases, with 10 bases remaining between them. Germline assignment: CDR1 LGHDT and CDR2 YNNKEL (reference sequence). This CDR3 is CASSPQAVETQYF. The CDR3 DNA follows: TGTGCCAGCAGCCCCCAGGCCGTAGAGACCCAGTACTTC.

J is TRBJ2-3 and V is TRBV5-1; D might be TRBD1 (6 bases). This CDR3 region has 16 residues. The V end lost 0 bases, the J end lost 7 bases, and 18 bases lay between the germline ends. CDR1 is SGHRS, CDR2 YFSETQ, per germline. The CDR3 reads CASSLAGDHITNTQYF. As DNA, the CDR3 is TGCGCCAGCAGCTTGGCAGGGGACCATATAACAAATACGCAGTATTTT.

The genes are TRBV6-6 and TRBJ1-2; TRBD1 matches 10 bases. The CDR3 is 15 amino acids. V shed 5 bases, J shed 5 bases, and the junction held 8 bases outside the gene matches. Germline CDR1 MNHNY, CDR2 SVGAGI (reference sequence). The CDR3 DNA reads as TGTGCCAGCAGTCCCCGGGACAGGGGTTGGTATGGCTACACCTTC. It translates to CASSPRDRGWYGYTF.

The chain combines TRBV6-1 with TRBJ2-3; 8 bases map to TRBD2. Germline trimming cut 3 bases from V and 4 bases from J; bases unmatched to any gene: 6. Germline CDR1 is MNHNS and CDR2 is SASEGT. CDR3 length: 15 amino acids. The CDR3 is CASSESGGAPDTQYF. CDR3 coding DNA: TGTGCCAGCAGTGAGTCCGGGGGGGCCCCAGATACGCAGTATTTT.

The chain links TRBV3-1 (or the pseudogene TRBV3-2) to TRBJ2-7; 10 positions agree with TRBD2. This CDR3 is 18 amino acids long. Trimming removed 4 bases from V and 4 bases from J; junction bases left unmatched: 16. CDR1 and CDR2 from the germline V gene are LGHDT and YNNKEL (reference sequence). The CDR3 spells CASSPLAASGRRSYEQYF. CDR3 nucleotides: TGTGCCAGCAGCCCCCTAGCAGCTAGCGGGAGAAGAAGTTACGAGCAGTACTTC.

This chain uses TRBV7-8 with TRBJ1-1, with 7 bases lining up with TRBD1. The CDR3 consists of 14 residues. Germline V CDR1 and CDR2: SGHVS, FQNEAQ. The V gene end was trimmed by 4 bases and the J gene end by 5 bases; junction bases not matched to a gene: 7. The CDR3 nucleotides are TGTGCCAGCAGCTATAGGGGGCGACGGACTGAAGCTTTCTTT. It specifies CASSYRGRRTEAFF.

The chain joins TRBV20-1 to TRBJ2-7; 11 bases line up with TRBD2. The CDR3 has 13 amino acids. Germline V gene lookup returns CDR1 DFQATT and CDR2 SNEGSKA (reference sequence). The junction had 3 bases not matched to a gene; V was cut back by 6 bases and J by 2 bases. CDR3 DNA: TGCAGTGCCAGTAGCGGGAGGGCCTACGAGCAGTACTTC. Translated, it gives CSASSGRAYEQYF.

This clone came up once. The chain is built from TRBV19 and TRBJ2-5; 9 bases line up with TRBD2. Germline assignment: CDR1 LNHDA and CDR2 SQIVND (reference sequence). Trimming cost V 4 bases and J 5 bases; bases outside gene matches: 2. The CDR3 has 13 residues. The CDR3 reads CASSTTSGETQYF. The CDR3 DNA reads TGTGCCAGTAGTACGACTAGCGGCGAGACCCAGTACTTC.

CDR3 DNA sequence: TGTGCCAGCAGGACACAAAAGCGGGGGGGATTTACAGCAGATACGCAGTATTTT. This sequence encodes CASRTQKRGGFTADTQYF. V is TRBV7-9 and J is TRBJ2-3, with 10 bases matching TRBD2. Germline-derived CDR1 and CDR2 are SEHNR and FQNEAQ (reference sequence). CDR3 length: 18 residues. J was trimmed by 4 bases and V by 6 bases; bases with no gene match: 16.

In this sample, this clone turned up once. The gene calls are TRBV9 and TRBJ2-4, with 9 nucleotides matching TRBD2. V lost 0 bases to trimming and J lost 6 bases; unmatched junction nucleotides: 7. Germline CDR1 is SGDLS and CDR2 is YYNGEE. This CDR3 comprises 16 residues. In DNA, the CDR3 is TGTGCCAGCAGCGTAGTTGGCCAAGCGGGGGGAAACATTCAGTACTTC. Encoded protein: CASSVVGQAGGNIQYF.